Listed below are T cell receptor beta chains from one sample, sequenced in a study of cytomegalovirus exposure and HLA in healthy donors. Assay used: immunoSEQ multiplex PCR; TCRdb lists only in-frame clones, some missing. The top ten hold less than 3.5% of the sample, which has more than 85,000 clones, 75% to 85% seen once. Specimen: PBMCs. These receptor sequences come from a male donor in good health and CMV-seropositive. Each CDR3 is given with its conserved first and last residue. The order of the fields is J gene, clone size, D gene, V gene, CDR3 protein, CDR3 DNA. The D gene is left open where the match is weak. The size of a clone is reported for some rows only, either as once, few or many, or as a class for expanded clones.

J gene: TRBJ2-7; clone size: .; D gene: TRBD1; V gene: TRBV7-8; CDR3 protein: CASSLLQGQSSYEQYF; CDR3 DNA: TGTGCCAGCAGCTTGTTACAGGGACAGAGCTCCTACGAGCAGTACTTC
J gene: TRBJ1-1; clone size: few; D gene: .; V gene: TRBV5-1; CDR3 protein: CASSLTVNTEAFF; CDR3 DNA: TGCGCCAGCAGCTTAACGGTGAACACTGAAGCTTTCTTT
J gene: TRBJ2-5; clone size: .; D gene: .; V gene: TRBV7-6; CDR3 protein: CASSLDRRMETQYF; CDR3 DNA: TGTGCCAGCAGCTTAGATAGGAGAATGGAGACCCAGTACTTC
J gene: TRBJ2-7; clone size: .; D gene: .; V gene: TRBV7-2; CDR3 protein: CASSLQISYEQYF; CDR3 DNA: TGTGCCAGCAGCTTACAGATCTCCTACGAGCAGTACTTC
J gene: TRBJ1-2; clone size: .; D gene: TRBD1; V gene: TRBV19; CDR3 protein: CASSTTGSLVYGYTF; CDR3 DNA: TGTGCCAGTAGTACGACAGGGAGTCTCGTCTATGGCTACACCTTC
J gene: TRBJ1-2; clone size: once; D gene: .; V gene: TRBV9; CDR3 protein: CASSVGPTGREDGYTF; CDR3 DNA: TGTGCCAGCAGCGTAGGGCCGACGGGCAGGGAAGATGGCTACACCTTC
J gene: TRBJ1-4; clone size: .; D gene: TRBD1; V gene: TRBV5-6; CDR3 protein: CASSFGQGKEKLFF; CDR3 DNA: TGTGCCAGCAGCTTCGGACAGGGGAAGGAAAAACTGTTTTTT
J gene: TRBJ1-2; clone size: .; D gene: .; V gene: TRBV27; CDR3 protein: CASRPAGQTNYGYTF; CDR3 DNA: TGTGCCAGCAGGCCCGCCGGACAAACGAACTATGGCTACACCTTC
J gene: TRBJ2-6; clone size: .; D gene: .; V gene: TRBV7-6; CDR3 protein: CASSASASQGLGANVLTF; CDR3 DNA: TGTGCCAGCAGCGCTTCGGCGAGTCAGGGTCTGGGGGCCAACGTCCTGACTTTC
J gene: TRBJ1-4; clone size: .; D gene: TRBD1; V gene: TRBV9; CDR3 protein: CASSGQGNEKLFF; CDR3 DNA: TGTGCCAGCAGCGGACAGGGAAATGAAAAACTGTTTTTT
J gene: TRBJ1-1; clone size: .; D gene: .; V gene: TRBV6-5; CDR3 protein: CASSPRGWSTEAFF; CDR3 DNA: TGTGCCAGCAGCCCCAGGGGATGGAGCACTGAAGCTTTCTTT
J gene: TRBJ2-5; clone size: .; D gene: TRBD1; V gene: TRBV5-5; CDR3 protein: CASSETGGWEETQYF; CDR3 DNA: TGTGCCAGCAGTGAAACAGGGGGGTGGGAAGAGACCCAGTACTTC
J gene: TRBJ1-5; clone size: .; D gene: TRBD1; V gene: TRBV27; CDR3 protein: CASSPSTGPNQPQHF; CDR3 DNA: TGTGCCAGCAGTCCATCGACAGGGCCCAATCAGCCCCAGCATTTT
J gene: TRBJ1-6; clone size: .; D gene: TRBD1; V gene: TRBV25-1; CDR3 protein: CASSGTGGQLYNSPLHF; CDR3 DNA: TGTGCCAGCAGTGGGACAGGGGGCCAGCTCTATAATTCACCCCTCCACTTT
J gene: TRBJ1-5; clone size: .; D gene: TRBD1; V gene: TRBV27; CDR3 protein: CASCRGPGQPQHF; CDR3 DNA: TGTGCCAGCTGCAGGGGGCCTGGTCAGCCCCAGCATTTT
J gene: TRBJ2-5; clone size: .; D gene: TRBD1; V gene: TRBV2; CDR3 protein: CASSPGTGNRKTQYF; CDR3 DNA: TGTGCCAGCAGCCCAGGGACAGGGAACCGGAAGACCCAGTACTTC
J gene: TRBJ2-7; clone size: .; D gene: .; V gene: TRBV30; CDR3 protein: CAWEQGLGNEQYF; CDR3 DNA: TGTGCCTGGGAACAGGGATTGGGGAACGAGCAGTACTTC
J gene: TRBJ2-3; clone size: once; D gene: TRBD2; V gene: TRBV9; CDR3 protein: CASSATTSGGADTQYF; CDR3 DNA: TGTGCCAGCAGCGCTACGACTAGCGGGGGAGCAGATACGCAGTATTTT
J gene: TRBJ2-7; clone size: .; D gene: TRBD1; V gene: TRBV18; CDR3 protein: CASSRGTGNDEQYF; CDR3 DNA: TGTGCCAGCTCACGTGGGACAGGGAACGACGAGCAGTACTTC
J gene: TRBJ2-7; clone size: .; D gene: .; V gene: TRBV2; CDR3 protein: CASSDGVGAEQYF; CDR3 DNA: TGTGCCAGCAGTGACGGGGTGGGGGCCGAGCAGTACTTC
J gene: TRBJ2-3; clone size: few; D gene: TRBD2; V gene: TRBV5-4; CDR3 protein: CASSLEAGVSTDTQYF; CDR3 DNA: TGTGCCAGCAGCTTGGAAGCGGGGGTAAGCACAGATACGCAGTATTTT
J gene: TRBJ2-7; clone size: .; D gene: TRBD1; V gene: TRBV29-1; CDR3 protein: CSVLGQGRTYEQYF; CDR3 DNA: TGCAGCGTTTTGGGACAGGGGCGGACCTACGAGCAGTACTTC
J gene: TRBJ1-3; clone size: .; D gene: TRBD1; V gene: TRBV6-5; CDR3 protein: CASSYSGQDFVYF; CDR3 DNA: TGTGCCAGCAGTTACTCGGGACAGGACTTCGTATATTTT
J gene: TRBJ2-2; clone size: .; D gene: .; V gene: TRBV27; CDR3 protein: CASSFAGYTGELFF; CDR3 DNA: TGTGCCAGCAGTTTTGCAGGATACACCGGGGAGCTGTTTTTT
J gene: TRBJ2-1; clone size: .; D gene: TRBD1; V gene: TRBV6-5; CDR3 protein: CASRETGGTYNEQFF; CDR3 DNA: TGTGCCAGCAGGGAAACAGGGGGCACCTACAATGAGCAGTTCTTC
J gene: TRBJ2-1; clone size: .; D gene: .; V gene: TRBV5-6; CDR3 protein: CASSLGLATEQFF; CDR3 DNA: TGTGCCAGCAGCTTGGGGCTAGCGACGGAGCAGTTCTTC
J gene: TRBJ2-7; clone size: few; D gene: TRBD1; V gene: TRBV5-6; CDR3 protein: CASSLADRGDEQYF; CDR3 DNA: TGTGCCAGCAGCTTGGCCGACAGGGGGGACGAGCAGTACTTC
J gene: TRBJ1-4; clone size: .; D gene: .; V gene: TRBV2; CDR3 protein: CASRPTLRYEKLFF; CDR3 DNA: TGTGCCAGCAGACCGACACTTAGGTATGAAAAACTGTTTTTT
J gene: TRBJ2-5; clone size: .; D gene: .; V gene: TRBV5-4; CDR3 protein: CASSLNRETQYF; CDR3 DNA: TGTGCCAGCAGCTTGAACCGGGAGACCCAGTACTTC
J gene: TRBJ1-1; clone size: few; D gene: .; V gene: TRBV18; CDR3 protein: CASSPYGVGTEAFF; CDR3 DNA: TGTGCCAGCTCACCCTACGGGGTAGGCACTGAAGCTTTCTTT
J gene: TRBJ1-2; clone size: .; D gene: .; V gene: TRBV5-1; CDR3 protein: CASSMTGGIYGYTF; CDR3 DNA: TGCGCCAGCAGCATGACAGGCGGCATCTATGGCTACACCTTC
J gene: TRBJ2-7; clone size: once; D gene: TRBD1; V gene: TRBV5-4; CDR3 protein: CASSLVGGTGTYEQYF; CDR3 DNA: TGTGCCAGCAGCTTGGTGGGGGGGACAGGGACCTACGAGCAGTACTTC
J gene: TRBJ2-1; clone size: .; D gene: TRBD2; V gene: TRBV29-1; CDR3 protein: CSVPGTTSGGFNEQFF; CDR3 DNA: TGCAGCGTTCCGGGGACTACTAGCGGGGGGTTTAATGAGCAGTTCTTC
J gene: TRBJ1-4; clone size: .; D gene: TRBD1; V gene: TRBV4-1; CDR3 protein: CASSALTGNNEKLFF; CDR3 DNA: TGCGCCAGCAGCGCCCTGACAGGGAACAATGAAAAACTGTTTTTT
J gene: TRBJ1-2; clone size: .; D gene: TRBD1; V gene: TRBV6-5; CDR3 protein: CASSYSDRAGYGYTF; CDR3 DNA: TGTGCCAGCAGTTACTCCGACAGGGCGGGGTATGGCTACACCTTC
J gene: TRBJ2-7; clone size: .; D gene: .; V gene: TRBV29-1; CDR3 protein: CSVEKAGLKYF; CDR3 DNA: TGCAGCGTTGAAAAGGCGGGGCTAAAGTACTTC
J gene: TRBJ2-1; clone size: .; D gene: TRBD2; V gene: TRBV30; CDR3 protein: CAWSFSGGGNGQFF; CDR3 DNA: TGTGCCTGGAGTTTTAGCGGGGGGGGGAATGGACAGTTCTTC